Listed here are 10 T cell receptor beta chains from one sample, sequenced in a study of early T cells in non-severe SARS-CoV-2 infection. In TCRdb, the 5' RACE reads were re-called with MiXCR into one record per CDR3 protein. The sample includes 45,000 to 55,000 distinct CDR3 sequences, about 7.8% of them seen just once. Source material: whole blood. These receptor sequences come from an adult who was a healthcare worker with PCR-confirmed SARS-CoV-2 infection or an uninfected control (not recorded which).

The chain recombines TRBV5-1 with TRBJ2-7; 7 bases match TRBD2. V lost 8 bases to trimming and J lost 2 bases; unmatched junction nucleotides: 7. Germline values: CDR1 SGHRS, CDR2 YFSETQ. The CDR3 has 13 amino acids. The CDR3 reads CASISGEPYEQYF. The DNA of the CDR3 is TGCGCCAGTATAAGCGGGGAGCCCTACGAGCAGTACTTC.

With regard to this clonotype: A read error may produce the germline difference seen at one junction end. The CDR3 here is CAGSGSATLAFF. The CDR3 region has the DNA TGTGCCGGCAGTGGCAGTGCGACCCTTGCTTTCTTT. The rearrangement joins TRBV25-1 to TRBJ1-1, with D unresolved. CDR1 is MGHDK, CDR2 SYGVNS, per germline. CDR3 length equals 12 residues.

V and J are TRBV5-4 and TRBJ2-3; 9 bases map to TRBD2. V was pared by 6 bases and J by 4 bases, with 12 bases of the junction left unmatched. The CDR3 length is 16 residues. Germline V gives CDR1 SGHNT, CDR2 YYREEE (reference sequence). CDR3 sequence (DNA): TGTGCCAGCACCTTACAACGCGGGGGGGCGGCAGATACGCAGTATTTT. Translated: CASTLQRGGAADTQYF.

This clonotype was detected only a few times. V and J are TRBV28 and TRBJ2-1; D possibly matches TRBD1 or TRBD2 (6 bases each). Germline V CDR1 and CDR2: MDHEN, SYDVKM. The CDR3 runs 13 residues. Trimming cost V 5 bases and J 5 bases, with 10 bases left between them. This CDR3 is CASSQGGHNEQFF. Here the CDR3 DNA reads TGTGCCAGCAGTCAAGGGGGGCACAATGAGCAGTTCTTC.

V is TRBV10-3 and J is TRBJ1-2; D unclear. Per germline, CDR1 ENHRY and CDR2 SYGVKD. CDR3 length: 14 amino acids. V lost 3 bases and J 7 bases, leaving 15 bases between the germline ends. The CDR3: CAISDQERLSGYTF. In DNA, the CDR3 is TGTGCCATCAGTGATCAGGAAAGATTATCTGGCTACACCTTC.

This clonotype appeared a few times. This chain links TRBV18 with TRBJ2-1, with TRBD1 as a possible D gene (6 bases). The V and J ends lost 0 bases and 0 bases respectively, with 12 bases between them. CDR3 length: 17 amino acids. The V gene's germline CDR1 is KGHSH and CDR2 LQKENI. The CDR3 protein is CASSPPVGRGSYNEQFF. The CDR3 nucleotides read TGTGCCAGCTCACCACCGGTTGGCAGGGGCTCCTACAATGAGCAGTTCTTC.

The rearrangement uses TRBV20-1 and TRBJ2-1, with 8 bases lining up with TRBD2. After removal of 3 bases from V and 8 bases from J, the junction contained 3 bases not matched to a gene. The CDR3 extends over 12 amino acids. Germline loops: CDR1 DFQATT, CDR2 SNEGSKA (reference sequence). The CDR3 region is CSARTSVDEQFF. CDR3 bases: TGCAGTGCTAGGACTAGCGTGGATGAGCAGTTCTTC.

The rearrangement links TRBV28 to TRBJ1-1, with TRBD1 matching 9 bases. CDR1 is MDHEN, CDR2 SYDVKM, per germline. This CDR3 has 14 residues. V trimming: 5 bases; J trimming: 5 bases; junction bases outside the gene matches: 6. The CDR3 coding sequence is TGTGCCAGCAGTCCCGGACAGGGGTGGACTGAAGCTTTCTTT. It codes for CASSPGQGWTEAFF.

This clonotype was seen repeatedly, ten times or more. V usage is TRBV9 and J usage is TRBJ1-1; D is undetermined. Trimming removed 4 bases at V and 5 bases at J, with 15 bases between. Germline CDR1 reads SGDLS; CDR2 reads YYNGEE. The CDR3 is 14 amino acids. CDR3 coding DNA: TGTGCCAGCAGCCCGAGCCCGGGCTGGACTGAAGCTTTCTTT. This translates into CASSPSPGWTEAFF.

The sample holds many counts of this clonotype. This sequence joins TRBV29-1 and TRBJ1-1, with TRBD1 as a possible D gene (5 bases). This CDR3 has 12 residues. The germline V and J ends were trimmed by 6 bases and 1 base, with 9 bases remaining between them. Germline CDR1 and CDR2: SQVTM and ANQGSEA. The CDR3 DNA follows: TGCAGCGTCGGACACCCGAACACTGAAGCTTTCTTT. Translating gives CSVGHPNTEAFF.